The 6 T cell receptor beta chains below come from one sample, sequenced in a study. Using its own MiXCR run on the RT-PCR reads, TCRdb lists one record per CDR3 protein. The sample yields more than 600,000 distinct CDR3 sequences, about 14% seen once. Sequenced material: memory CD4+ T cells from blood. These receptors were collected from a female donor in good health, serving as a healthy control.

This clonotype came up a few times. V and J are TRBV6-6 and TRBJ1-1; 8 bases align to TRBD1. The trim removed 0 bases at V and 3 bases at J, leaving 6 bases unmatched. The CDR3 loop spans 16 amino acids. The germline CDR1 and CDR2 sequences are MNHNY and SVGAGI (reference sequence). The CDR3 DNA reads TGTGCCAGCAGTTACTCTCAGGGGGCGAGCGACACTGAAGCTTTCTTT. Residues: CASSYSQGASDTEAFF.

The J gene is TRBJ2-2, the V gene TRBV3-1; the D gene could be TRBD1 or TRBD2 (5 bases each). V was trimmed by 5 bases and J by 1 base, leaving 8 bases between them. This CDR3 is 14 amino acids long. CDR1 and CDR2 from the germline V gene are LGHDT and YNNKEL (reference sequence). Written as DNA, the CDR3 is TGTGCCAGCAGCGGGGGATGGAACACCGGGGAGCTGTTTTTT. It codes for CASSGGWNTGELFF.

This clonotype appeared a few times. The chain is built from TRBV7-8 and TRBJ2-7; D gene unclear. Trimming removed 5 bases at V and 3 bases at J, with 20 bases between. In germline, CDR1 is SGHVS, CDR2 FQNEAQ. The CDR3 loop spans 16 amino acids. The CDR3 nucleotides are TGTGCCAGCAGCCCCACCCCTGCCCTGGACCTCTACGAGCAGTACTTC. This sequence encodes CASSPTPALDLYEQYF.

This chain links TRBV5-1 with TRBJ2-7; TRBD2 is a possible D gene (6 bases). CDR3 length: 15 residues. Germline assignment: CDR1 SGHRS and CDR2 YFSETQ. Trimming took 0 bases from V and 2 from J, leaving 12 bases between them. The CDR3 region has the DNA TGCGCCAGCAGCTTGGCAGGGAGGAATACCTACGAGCAGTACTTC. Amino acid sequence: CASSLAGRNTYEQYF.

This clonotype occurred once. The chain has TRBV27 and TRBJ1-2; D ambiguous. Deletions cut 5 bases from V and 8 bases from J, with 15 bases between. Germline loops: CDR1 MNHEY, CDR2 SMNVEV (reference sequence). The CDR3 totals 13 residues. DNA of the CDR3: TGTGCCAGCAGTCCAAGATCAGGCGGAGGCTACACCTTC. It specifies CASSPRSGGGYTF.

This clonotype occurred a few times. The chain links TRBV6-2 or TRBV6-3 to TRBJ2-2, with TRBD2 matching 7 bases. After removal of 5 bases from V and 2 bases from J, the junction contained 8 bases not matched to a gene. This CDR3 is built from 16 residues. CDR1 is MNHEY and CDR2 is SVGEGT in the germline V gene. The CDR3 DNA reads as TGTGCCAGCAGTACCTGGGGCGGGGGAAACACCGGGGAGCTGTTTTTT. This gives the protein CASSTWGGGNTGELFF.